This T cell receptor beta chain was obtained from a study of post-analysis software for immune sequencing data. Study background: Relapsing-remitting, secondary progressive and progressive-relapsing multiple sclerosis were all included among the disease courses.

General study findings and limits: Patients showed TRBV5-6, TRBV5-1 and TRBV20-1 among 4 or 5 TRBV segments more frequent than in controls. Significantly lower normalized Chao1 diversity was found in patients with multiple sclerosis relative to controls.

Unique molecular identifiers were present in the TCR beta cDNA libraries. cDNA molecules numbering roughly 500,000 came from about 0.94 to 9.7 million T cells. TCRdb reanalysed the PCR reads using MiXCR and keeps one entry per CDR3 protein. The profile shows 650,000 to 850,000 distinct CDR3 sequences, around 53% of them singletons. The CDR3 has 12 residues. The germline V gene has CDR1 SQVTM and CDR2 ANQGSEA. Points on this clonotype: The antigen is undetermined.

This clonotype originated in a girl aged 10 to 17 with multiple sclerosis. The gene calls are TRBV29-1 and TRBJ2-5; D is ambiguous. The DNA end is a closer match to TRBJ2-7, so the J assignment may be wrong. The specimen sequenced was blood. CDR3 DNA: TGCAGCGTTGCCCAGGCCTTCGGCGAGCAGTACTTC. Protein sequence: CSVAQAFGEQYF.